This TCR beta chain was identified during a study of beta chain features in type 1 diabetes. General study results and limits: Moderate yet significant TCRB CDR3 shortening was seen in Type 1 diabetes patients in all four CD4+ subsets. Equally in patients and controls, PCR might preferentially amplify shorter templates.

Expressed TCRB transcripts were sequenced because the isolated RNA had all been reverse transcribed beforehand. Sequenced by immunoSEQ multiplex PCR; TCRdb stores in-frame clones only, minus some. The sample records over 25,000 clones, approximately 55% being singletons. Concerning this clone itself: The antigen remains undetermined.

Germline V gene lookup returns CDR1 ENHRY and CDR2 SYGVKD. The CDR3 has 13 residues. Trimming cost V 8 bases and J 2 bases, with 11 bases left between them. The chain has TRBV10-3 and TRBJ2-3, with D perhaps TRBD1 (5 bases). The receptor's source is a woman aged 18 to 35 with type 1 diabetes. The sample was Tregs from blood. Here the CDR3 reads CAIGRTPTDTQYF. DNA for the CDR3: TGTGCCATCGGTAGGACACCCACAGATACGCAGTATTTT.